The 11 T cell receptor beta chains in this list originate from one sample, sequenced in a study of cytomegalovirus exposure and HLA in healthy donors. A multiplex PCR was run with 60 Vbeta primers and 13 Jbeta primers. Profiling relied on immunoSEQ multiplex PCR, and the TCRdb table lists in-frame clones only, not all of them. The sample carries under 85,000 clones, 65% to 70% recorded once. Sample: PBMCs. These receptors originate from a man in his forties or fifties in good health and CMV-seropositive.

V is TRBV5-1 and J is TRBJ2-7, with D maybe TRBD1 (5 bases). This CDR3 is 13 amino acids long. Trimming cost V 4 bases and J 0 bases, with 8 bases left between them. Germline V lookup: CDR1 SGHRS, CDR2 YFSETQ. In nucleotides, the CDR3 is TGCGCCAGCAGCCAAGGGGACTCCTACGAGCAGTACTTC. Its protein product is CASSQGDSYEQYF.

The gene calls are TRBV6-5 and TRBJ1-2; D call uncertain. Deletions cut 2 bases from V and 7 bases from J, with 14 bases between. Per germline, CDR1 MNHEY and CDR2 SVGAGI. This CDR3 has 14 amino acids. The CDR3 reads CASSYGGVVGGYTF. DNA for the CDR3: TGTGCCAGCAGTTACGGCGGGGTGGTAGGTGGCTACACCTTC.

The chain combines TRBV10-3 with TRBJ1-1; D perhaps matches TRBD1 (6 bases). The V end lost 6 bases, the J end lost 4 bases, and 9 bases lay between the germline ends. This CDR3 region has 12 residues. Per germline, CDR1 ENHRY and CDR2 SYGVKD. CDR3 in amino acids: CAIREGGTEAFF. The CDR3 nucleotides are TGTGCCATCAGGGAAGGGGGCACTGAAGCTTTCTTT.

CDR3 bases: TGCGCCAGCAGCCAAGTGTCGGGCACTGAAGCTTTCTTT. Encoded protein: CASSQVSGTEAFF. The chain is built from TRBV4-1 and TRBJ1-1; D call uncertain. Germline loops: CDR1 MGHRA, CDR2 YSYEKL. The CDR3 length is 13 residues. V lost 1 base and J lost 4, with 7 bases in between.

The chain combines TRBV15 with TRBJ2-5, with a tentative D call TRBD1 (6 bases). V was shortened by 0 bases and J by 5 bases, with 13 bases between the two germline ends. The V gene's germline CDR1 is LNHNV and CDR2 YYDKDF (reference sequence). This CDR3 spans 15 amino acids. CDR3 amino acids: CATSREDRSRETQYF. For the CDR3, the DNA is TGTGCCACCAGCAGAGAAGACAGGTCTAGGGAGACCCAGTACTTC.

This clone came up a few times. V gene TRBV6-1 combines with J gene TRBJ1-2; 8 bases match TRBD1. V was clipped by 5 bases and J by 9 bases; unmatched bases: 8. The CDR3 contains 13 residues. Germline CDR1 reads MNHNS; CDR2 reads SASEGT. CDR3 bases: TGTGCCAGCAGTAAGGACAGGGCCGTTAGCTACACCTTC. Its protein product is CASSKDRAVSYTF.

The V gene is TRBV7-3, the J gene TRBJ2-2; maybe TRBD1 (5 bases). The CDR3 loop spans 17 amino acids. V gave up 0 bases and J gave up 3 bases, with 14 bases separating them. Germline V lookup: CDR1 SGHTA, CDR2 FQGTGA. The CDR3 protein is CASSLTRQGVDTGELFF. The CDR3 region has the DNA TGTGCCAGCAGCTTAACTCGTCAGGGTGTCGACACCGGGGAGCTGTTTTTT.

This rearrangement joins TRBV4-3 to TRBJ2-5, with D possibly being TRBD2 (6 bases). Trimming cost V 4 bases and J 5 bases, with 11 bases left between them. CDR3 length: 13 residues. Germline V gives CDR1 LGHNA, CDR2 YSLEER. DNA for the CDR3: TGCGCCAGCAGCCTGGACCGGGGGGAGACCCAGTACTTC. Translating gives CASSLDRGETQYF.

The chain has TRBV5-4 and TRBJ2-5; the match to TRBD1 covers 7 bases. The CDR3 sequence is 16 residues long. Germline V CDR1 and CDR2: SGHNT, YYREEE (reference sequence). The V segment lost 4 bases and the J segment 5 bases; nucleotides outside the gene matches: 14. The CDR3 nucleotides are TGTGCCAGCAGCCAAGGGGGTACAGGGGACGGGGAGACCCAGTACTTC. It encodes CASSQGGTGDGETQYF.

V and J are TRBV7-2 and TRBJ1-2; D perhaps matches TRBD1 (5 bases). Per the germline V gene, CDR1 is SGHTA and CDR2 is FQGNSA. This CDR3 has 13 amino acids. The V gene lost 5 bases and the J gene lost 10 bases, with 17 bases spanning the gap. CDR3 protein: CASSQTSQVDYTF. The CDR3 DNA sequence: TGTGCCAGCAGCCAAACCTCACAGGTCGACTACACCTTC.

The chain uses TRBV5-4 and TRBJ1-4; 9 bases are a match to TRBD1. CDR3 size: 12 residues. J gave up 11 bases and V 4 bases, and 3 bases lay outside the gene matches. Germline CDR1 is SGHNT and CDR2 is YYREEE (reference sequence). The CDR3 nucleotides read TGTGCCAGCAGCAGAGGGACAGGGAAACTGTTTTTT. The encoded protein is CASSRGTGKLFF.